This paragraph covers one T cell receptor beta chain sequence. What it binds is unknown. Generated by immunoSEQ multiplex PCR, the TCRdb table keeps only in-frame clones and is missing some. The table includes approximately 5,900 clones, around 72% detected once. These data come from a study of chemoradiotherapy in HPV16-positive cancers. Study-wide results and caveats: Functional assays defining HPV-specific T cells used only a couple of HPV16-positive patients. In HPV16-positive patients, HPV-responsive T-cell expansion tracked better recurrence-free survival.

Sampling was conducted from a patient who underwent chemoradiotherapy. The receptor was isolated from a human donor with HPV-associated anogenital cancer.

CDR3 residues: CASSPNRDQPQHF. The CDR3, as DNA: TGTGCCAGCTCCCCAAACAGGGATCAGCCCCAGCATTTT. The chain has TRBV18 and TRBJ1-5; tentative D call: TRBD1 (6 bases). Germline CDR1 KGHSH, CDR2 LQKENI. The CDR3 is made up of 13 amino acids. Trimming pared 6 bases from V and 5 bases from J, leaving 11 bases between.